This entry lists 2 T cell receptor beta chains sequenced from one sample in a study of cytomegalovirus exposure and HLA in healthy donors. Profiled with immunoSEQ multiplex PCR; TCRdb holds only in-frame clones, not every one. The profile covers approximately 270,000 clones, with approximately 83% appearing a single time and roughly 1% taken by the ten largest. The sequenced sample consisted of PBMCs. The receptors here all came from a woman aged 18-30 years in good health and CMV-seronegative.

V is TRBV15 and J is TRBJ1-4; 9 bases map to TRBD1. This CDR3 spans 14 amino acids. J was trimmed by 11 bases and V by 3 bases; bases with no gene match: 7. Looked up from germline, CDR1 is LNHNV and CDR2 is YYDKDF (reference sequence). The CDR3 coding sequence is TGTGCCACCAGCAGGCGGACAGGGGACGGGAAACTGTTTTTT. It translates to CATSRRTGDGKLFF.

The V call is TRBV4-3, the J call TRBJ1-1; D gene uncertain. The V and J ends lost 1 base and 0 bases respectively, with 3 bases between them. CDR1 is LGHNA and CDR2 is YSLEER in the germline V gene. This CDR3 region has 13 residues. The CDR3 protein is CASSQAVNTEAFF. CDR3 coding DNA: TGCGCCAGCAGCCAAGCAGTGAACACTGAAGCTTTCTTT.